Following are 30 T cell receptor beta chains from one sample sequenced in a study of immune characterization of retroperitoneal liposarcoma. MiXCR was run by TCRdb on the PCR reads, yielding one entry per CDR3 protein. Of roughly 9,800 distinct CDR3 sequences in the sample, about 39% are singletons; the top ten hold around a quarter. Sample: tumor tissue. Every receptor here comes from a male donor with retroperitoneal liposarcoma.

This clonotype is medium-sized (0.01 to 0.1%) by share. The rearrangement joins TRBV7-2 to TRBJ2-5, with TRBD1 as a possible D gene (7 bases). Matching the DNA end better, TRBJ2-7 makes the J call doubtful. The CDR3 runs to 15 residues. CDR1 is SGHTA, CDR2 FQGNSA, per germline. CDR3 loop: CASSSTGWERAEQYF. Here the CDR3 DNA reads TGTGCCAGCAGCTCGACAGGGTGGGAGCGGGCCGAGCAGTACTTC.

The rearrangement joins TRBV6-1 to TRBJ2-1; TRBD2 aligns across 16 bases. The CDR3 spans 17 residues. Looked up from germline, CDR1 is MNHNS and CDR2 is SASEGT. The junction had 8 bases not matched to a gene; V was cut back by 5 bases and J by 7 bases. CDR3 sequence reads: CASSLGLAGGPGNEQFF. CDR3 sequence (DNA): TGTGCCAGCAGTTTGGGACTAGCGGGGGGGCCGGGGAATGAGCAGTTCTTC.

The J gene is TRBJ1-5, the V gene TRBV4-1; D perhaps matches TRBD1 (6 bases). CDR1 is MGHRA and CDR2 is YSYEKL in the germline V gene. Trimming pared 0 bases from V and 6 bases from J, leaving 12 bases between. There are 15 residues in the CDR3. The CDR3 DNA reads as TGCGCCAGCAGCCAAGATGTGGGACAAAGTCAGCCCCAGCATTTT. Amino acid sequence: CASSQDVGQSQPQHF.

This chain joins TRBV6-1 and TRBJ2-5; 10 bases are shared with TRBD1. Matching the DNA end better, TRBJ2-7 makes the J call doubtful. The CDR3 extends over 15 amino acids. The germline gives CDR1 MNHNS, CDR2 SASEGT. The DNA for the CDR3 is TGTGCCAGCAGTCTAGTCGACAGGGGGCAGAACGAGCAGTACTTC. Its protein is CASSLVDRGQNEQYF.

The chain joins TRBV7-8 to TRBJ2-5; 9 bases agree with TRBD1. Matching the DNA end better, TRBJ2-7 makes the J call doubtful. Germline-derived CDR1 and CDR2 are SGHVS and FQNEAQ. The CDR3 runs to 14 residues. The CDR3 protein is CASNPIGTGNEQYF. The CDR3 DNA sequence: TGTGCCAGCAACCCAATAGGGACAGGGAACGAGCAGTACTTC.

About this clonotype: A junction end diverges from the germline sequence, so it may reflect a read error. The chain joins TRBV6-1 to TRBJ2-3; no clear D. CDR3 length: 13 residues. The V gene's germline CDR1 is MNHNS and CDR2 SASEGT. CDR3 in amino acids: CANRVHGYNEQYF. The CDR3 bases are TGTGCCAACAGAGTACATGGATACAATGAGCAGTACTTT.

This clonotype appeared a single time. The rearrangement links TRBV27 to TRBJ2-3; 7 bases map to TRBD1. The CDR3 sequence is 15 residues long. Looked up from germline, CDR1 is MNHEY and CDR2 is SMNVEV (reference sequence). V was clipped by 9 bases and J by 0 bases; unmatched bases: 9. The CDR3 coding sequence is TGTGCCAGTTCCGCAGGGGGAAGAAGCACAGATACGCAGTATTTT. Its translation is CASSAGGRSTDTQYF.

The V and J genes are TRBV6-5 and TRBJ2-3; 10 bases agree with TRBD2. CDR1 and CDR2 from the germline V gene are MNHEY and SVGAGI. The J segment lost 6 bases and the V segment lost 0 bases, leaving 15 bases of the junction unmatched. CDR3 length equals 19 residues. The CDR3 loop reads CASSYSLGASGSETDTQYF. The CDR3 coding sequence is TGTGCCAGCAGTTACTCATTAGGGGCTAGCGGGAGCGAAACGGATACGCAGTATTTT.

This clonotype showed up many times. The chain recombines TRBV6-1 with TRBJ2-3; D gene uncertain. Deletions cut 6 bases from V and 5 bases from J, with 12 bases between. Germline V CDR1 and CDR2: MNHNS, SASEGT. CDR3 length: 13 residues. CDR3 sequence: CASSLTVRDTQYF. The CDR3 coding sequence is TGTGCCAGCAGCTTGACTGTGCGAGATACGCAGTATTTT.

The gene calls are TRBV10-1 and TRBJ2-1, with 7 bases identical to TRBD2. The last part of the DNA fits TRBJ2-5 better; the J call may be wrong. Germline lookup yields CDR1 WNHNN and CDR2 SYGVQD (reference sequence). This CDR3 region has 15 residues. In DNA form, the CDR3 reads TGCGCCAGCAGTGACCGCGGGAGTGAAGGACAGACCCAGTACTTC. Protein: CASSDRGSEGQTQYF.

Remarks on this clonotype: A read error may explain this, as a much larger clone is one base away. The chain is built from TRBV3-1 and TRBJ2-1, with 10 nucleotides matching TRBD2. TRBJ2-7 explains the end of the DNA better; the J call may be wrong. CDR3 length: 15 residues. The germline CDR1 and CDR2 sequences are LGHDT and YNNKEL (reference sequence). DNA of the CDR3: TGTGCCAGCAGCCAAGGGCTAGCGGGGGAGCCTGAGCAGTACTTC. Translating gives CASSQGLAGEPEQYF.

There are a few counts of this clonotype. The V and J genes are TRBV12-3 or TRBV12-4 and TRBJ2-3; the match to TRBD1 covers 8 bases. This CDR3 has 16 residues. The V and J ends lost 6 bases and 0 bases, in that order; junction bases with no gene match: 8. CDR3 region: CASSPGTGASTDTQYF. In DNA, the CDR3 is TGTGCCAGCAGCCCCGGGACAGGAGCTAGCACAGATACGCAGTATTTT.

J is TRBJ2-3 and V is TRBV7-2; no definite D call. V shed 6 bases and J shed 2 bases, with 12 bases lying between them. CDR1 SGHTA and CDR2 FQGNSA come from the germline V gene. CDR3 size: 14 residues. The CDR3 DNA reads as TGTGCCAGCAGTTTGAGCAGGTCCACAGATACGCAGTATTTT. It specifies CASSLSRSTDTQYF.

This clonotype was counted ten times or more. The chain has TRBV12-3 or TRBV12-4 and TRBJ2-6; no clear D gene. V lost 2 bases and J 2 bases, leaving 7 bases between the germline ends. This CDR3 is 15 amino acids long. The CDR3 nucleotides are TGTGCCAGCAGTTTATGGGGTACTGGGGCCAACGTCCTGACTTTC. Translation: CASSLWGTGANVLTF.

V gene TRBV11-3 combines with J gene TRBJ2-6; 7 bases are shared with TRBD1. The V and J ends lost 5 bases and 4 bases, in that order; junction bases with no gene match: 5. This CDR3 spans 15 amino acids. Germline-derived CDR1 and CDR2 are SGHNT and YENEEA. This CDR3 reads CASSTTGAGANVLTF. The CDR3 region has the DNA TGTGCCAGCAGCACCACAGGGGCCGGGGCCAACGTCCTGACTTTC. The whole variable domain, filled in from reference TRBV11-3 and TRBJ2-6, reads EAGVVQSPRYKIIEKKQPVAFWCNPISGHNTLYWYLQNLGQGPELLIRYENEEAVDDSQLPKDRFSAERLKGVDSTLKIQPAELGDSAVYLCASSTTGAGANVLTFGAGSRLTVL.

This clonotype turned up a few times. V gene TRBV6-1 combines with J gene TRBJ2-1; 13 bases agree with TRBD2. The J call may be faulty, since TRBJ2-7 better matches the DNA end. Germline values: CDR1 MNHNS, CDR2 SASEGT. This CDR3 has 15 amino acids. The CDR3 DNA reads TGTGCCAGCAAATCACTAGCGGGAGGGCCGGGTGAGCAGTACTTC. Translating gives CASKSLAGGPGEQYF.

This clonotype has only a few counts. V gene TRBV12-3 or TRBV12-4 combines with J gene TRBJ2-2; 7 bases are shared with TRBD2. CDR3 length: 14 amino acids. V trimming: 7 bases; J trimming: 4 bases; junction bases outside the gene matches: 6. The CDR3 coding sequence is TGTGCCAGCATCCTTGGGGGGGTCACCGGGGAGCTGTTTTTT. Translated: CASILGGVTGELFF.

This chain joins TRBV6-8 and TRBJ2-1; 7 bases line up with TRBD1. V trimming: 6 bases; J trimming: 13 bases; junction bases outside the gene matches: 21. CDR1 is MNHGY and CDR2 is SAAAGT in the germline V gene. This CDR3 comprises 16 residues. The CDR3 nucleotides read TGTGCCAGCAGGCAGGGGGTGACCCAGCAGACGGAGACCCAGTTCTTC. Residues: CASRQGVTQQTETQFF.

The chain combines TRBV6-1 with TRBJ1-5; D gene uncertain. CDR1 and CDR2 (germline): MNHNS, SASEGT. The CDR3 extends over 16 amino acids. Trimming shortened V by 0 bases and J by 5 bases, and 14 bases separated the two germline ends. Written as DNA, the CDR3 is TGTGCCAGCAGTGAAGCCAGGAACAGAAGCTATCAGCCCCAGCATTTT. Its protein product is CASSEARNRSYQPQHF.

This clonotype is judged medium-sized. V gene TRBV27 combines with J gene TRBJ2-5; 9 bases line up with TRBD2. This CDR3 comprises 20 residues. Trimming cost V 7 bases and J 5 bases; bases outside gene matches: 26. Germline CDR1 and CDR2: MNHEY and SMNVEV (reference sequence). CDR3 in DNA: TGTGCCAGCACCCCCCCCCGGGCGGGAGGGCCGTTGATTTGTTTGGAGACCCAGTACTTC. This sequence encodes CASTPPRAGGPLICLETQYF.

The rearrangement links TRBV12-3 or TRBV12-4 to TRBJ2-3; TRBD2 matches at 11 bases. The CDR3 runs 16 residues. With 5 bases clipped from V and 2 bases from J, the junction kept 6 bases outside the gene matches. The CDR3 nucleotides are TGTGCCAGCAGTCCGGGACTAGCGGTAGCCACAGATACGCAGTATTTT. Translation gives CASSPGLAVATDTQYF.

V and J are TRBV6-7 and TRBJ2-2; 7 bases fit TRBD2. TRBV6-7 is recorded as an ORF, its role being uncertain. CDR3 length equals 17 residues. V lost 6 bases and J lost 6; bases outside the gene matches: 16. CDR3 nucleotides: TGTGCCAGCAGCCCCGTTAGGACTAGTGGAAAACCCGGGGAGCTGTTTTTT. Protein: CASSPVRTSGKPGELFF.

This clonotype was recorded a few times. The rearrangement uses TRBV28 and TRBJ1-4; TRBD1 is a possible D gene (6 bases). Germline V gives CDR1 MDHEN, CDR2 SYDVKM. Trimming stripped 6 bases from V and 7 bases from J, with 15 bases between. This CDR3 spans 14 amino acids. The chain's CDR3 is CASRGGGLFEKLFF. DNA for the CDR3: TGTGCCAGCAGAGGAGGGGGGCTTTTTGAAAAACTGTTTTTT.

This clonotype has just a few counts. The J gene is TRBJ2-1, the V gene TRBV6-1, with a possible D match to TRBD2 (5 bases). CDR3 length: 14 residues. V dropped 8 bases and J dropped 3 bases, with 14 bases sitting between them. Germline V lookup: CDR1 MNHNS, CDR2 SASEGT. CDR3 DNA sequence: TGTGCCAGCGGCCCCTCTAGCAACTACAATGAGCAGTTCTTC. Amino acid sequence: CASGPSSNYNEQFF.

This clonotype has just a few counts. The V gene is TRBV10-2, the J gene TRBJ2-7; TRBD1 matches at 7 bases. Trimming cost V 7 bases and J 1 base; bases outside gene matches: 10. Germline V gene sequence: CDR1 WSHSY, CDR2 SAAADI. The length of the CDR3 is 15 residues. CDR3 coding DNA: TGCGCCAGCACGACAGGGCTCGGAACATCCTACGAGCAGTACTTC. It is translated as CASTTGLGTSYEQYF.

CDR3 coding DNA: TGTGCCAGCGGGGCGCCAGCGGGAGTAGCAGATACGCAGTATTTT. Encoded protein: CASGAPAGVADTQYF. The chain recombines TRBV6-1 with TRBJ2-3; 8 bases line up with TRBD2. V lost 8 bases, J lost 4 bases, and 11 bases stayed unmatched. The CDR3 has 15 amino acids. Germline values: CDR1 MNHNS, CDR2 SASEGT.

The chain carries TRBV6-2 or TRBV6-3 and TRBJ2-4; the D is unclear. V dropped 2 bases and J dropped 0 bases, with 8 bases sitting between them. The CDR3 has 15 amino acids. Germline V CDR1 and CDR2: MNHEY, SVGEGT. CDR3: CASSYRWEAKNIQYF. CDR3 nucleotides: TGTGCCAGCAGTTACCGATGGGAAGCCAAAAACATTCAGTACTTC.

The gene calls are TRBV27 and TRBJ2-1; 7 bases agree with TRBD2. V shed 1 base, J shed 9 bases, and the junction held 6 bases outside the gene matches. The CDR3 totals 14 residues. Germline V gives CDR1 MNHEY, CDR2 SMNVEV (reference sequence). The CDR3 sequence: CASSLLGGGGEQFF. CDR3 sequence (DNA): TGTGCCAGCAGTTTATTGGGGGGGGGAGGTGAGCAGTTCTTC.

This clonotype occurred many times. The chain joins TRBV7-2 to TRBJ1-2; 9 nucleotides align to TRBD1. Germline CDR1 is SGHTA and CDR2 is FQGNSA. Germline trimming cut 6 bases from V and 4 bases from J; bases unmatched to any gene: 9. This CDR3 is built from 15 residues. Here the CDR3 reads CASSQTGGASYGYTF. The CDR3 DNA reads as TGTGCCAGCAGTCAAACAGGGGGCGCGAGCTATGGCTACACCTTC. The full variable domain, rest sourced from reference TRBV7-2 and TRBJ1-2, is GAGVSQSPSNKVTEKGKDVELRCDPISGHTALYWYRQSLGQGLEFLIYFQGNSAPDKSGLPSDRFSAERTGGSVSTLTIQRTQQEDSAVYLCASSQTGGASYGYTFGSGTRLTVV.

The chain joins TRBV7-9 to TRBJ2-1, with D unclear. CDR3 length: 14 residues. Per germline, CDR1 SEHNR and CDR2 FQNEAQ (reference sequence). The germline V and J ends were trimmed by 1 base and 10 bases, with 14 bases remaining between them. The CDR3 protein is CASSLEVQFAEQFF. The CDR3 nucleotides read TGTGCCAGCAGCTTAGAAGTCCAGTTCGCCGAGCAGTTCTTC.